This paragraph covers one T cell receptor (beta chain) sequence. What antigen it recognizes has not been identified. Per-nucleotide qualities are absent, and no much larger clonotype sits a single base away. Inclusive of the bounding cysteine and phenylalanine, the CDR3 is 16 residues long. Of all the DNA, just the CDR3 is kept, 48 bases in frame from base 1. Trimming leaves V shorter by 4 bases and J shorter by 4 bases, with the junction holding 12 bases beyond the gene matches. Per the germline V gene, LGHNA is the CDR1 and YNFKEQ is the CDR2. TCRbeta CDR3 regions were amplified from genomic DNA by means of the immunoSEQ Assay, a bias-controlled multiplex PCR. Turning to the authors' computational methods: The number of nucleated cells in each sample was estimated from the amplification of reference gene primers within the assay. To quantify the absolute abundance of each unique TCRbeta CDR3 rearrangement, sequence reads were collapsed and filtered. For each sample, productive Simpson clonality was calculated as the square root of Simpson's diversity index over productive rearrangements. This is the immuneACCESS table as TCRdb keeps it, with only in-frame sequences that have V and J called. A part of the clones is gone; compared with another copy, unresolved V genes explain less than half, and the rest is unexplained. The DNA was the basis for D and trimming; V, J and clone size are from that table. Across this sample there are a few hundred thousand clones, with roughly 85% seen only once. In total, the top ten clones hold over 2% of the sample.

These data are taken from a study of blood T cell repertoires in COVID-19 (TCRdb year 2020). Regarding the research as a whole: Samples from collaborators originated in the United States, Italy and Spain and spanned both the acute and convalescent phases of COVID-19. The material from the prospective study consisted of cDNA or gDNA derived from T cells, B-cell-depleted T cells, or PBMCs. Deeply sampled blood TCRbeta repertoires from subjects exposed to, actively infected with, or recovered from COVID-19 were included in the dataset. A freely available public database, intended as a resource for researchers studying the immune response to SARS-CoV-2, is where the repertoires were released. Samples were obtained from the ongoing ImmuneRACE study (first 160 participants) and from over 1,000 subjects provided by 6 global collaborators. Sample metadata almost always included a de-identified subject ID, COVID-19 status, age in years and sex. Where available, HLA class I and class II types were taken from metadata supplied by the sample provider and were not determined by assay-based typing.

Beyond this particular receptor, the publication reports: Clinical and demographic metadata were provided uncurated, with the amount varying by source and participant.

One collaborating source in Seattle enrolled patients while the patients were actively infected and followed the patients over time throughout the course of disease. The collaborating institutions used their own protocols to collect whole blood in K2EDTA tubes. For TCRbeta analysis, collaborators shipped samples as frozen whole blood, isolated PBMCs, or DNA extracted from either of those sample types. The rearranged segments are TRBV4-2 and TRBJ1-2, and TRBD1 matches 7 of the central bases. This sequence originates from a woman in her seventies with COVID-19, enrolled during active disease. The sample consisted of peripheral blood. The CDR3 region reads CASSPIKGQVFYGYTF. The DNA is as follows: TGTGCCAGCAGCCCCATTAAAGGACAGGTCTTCTATGGCTACACCTTC.